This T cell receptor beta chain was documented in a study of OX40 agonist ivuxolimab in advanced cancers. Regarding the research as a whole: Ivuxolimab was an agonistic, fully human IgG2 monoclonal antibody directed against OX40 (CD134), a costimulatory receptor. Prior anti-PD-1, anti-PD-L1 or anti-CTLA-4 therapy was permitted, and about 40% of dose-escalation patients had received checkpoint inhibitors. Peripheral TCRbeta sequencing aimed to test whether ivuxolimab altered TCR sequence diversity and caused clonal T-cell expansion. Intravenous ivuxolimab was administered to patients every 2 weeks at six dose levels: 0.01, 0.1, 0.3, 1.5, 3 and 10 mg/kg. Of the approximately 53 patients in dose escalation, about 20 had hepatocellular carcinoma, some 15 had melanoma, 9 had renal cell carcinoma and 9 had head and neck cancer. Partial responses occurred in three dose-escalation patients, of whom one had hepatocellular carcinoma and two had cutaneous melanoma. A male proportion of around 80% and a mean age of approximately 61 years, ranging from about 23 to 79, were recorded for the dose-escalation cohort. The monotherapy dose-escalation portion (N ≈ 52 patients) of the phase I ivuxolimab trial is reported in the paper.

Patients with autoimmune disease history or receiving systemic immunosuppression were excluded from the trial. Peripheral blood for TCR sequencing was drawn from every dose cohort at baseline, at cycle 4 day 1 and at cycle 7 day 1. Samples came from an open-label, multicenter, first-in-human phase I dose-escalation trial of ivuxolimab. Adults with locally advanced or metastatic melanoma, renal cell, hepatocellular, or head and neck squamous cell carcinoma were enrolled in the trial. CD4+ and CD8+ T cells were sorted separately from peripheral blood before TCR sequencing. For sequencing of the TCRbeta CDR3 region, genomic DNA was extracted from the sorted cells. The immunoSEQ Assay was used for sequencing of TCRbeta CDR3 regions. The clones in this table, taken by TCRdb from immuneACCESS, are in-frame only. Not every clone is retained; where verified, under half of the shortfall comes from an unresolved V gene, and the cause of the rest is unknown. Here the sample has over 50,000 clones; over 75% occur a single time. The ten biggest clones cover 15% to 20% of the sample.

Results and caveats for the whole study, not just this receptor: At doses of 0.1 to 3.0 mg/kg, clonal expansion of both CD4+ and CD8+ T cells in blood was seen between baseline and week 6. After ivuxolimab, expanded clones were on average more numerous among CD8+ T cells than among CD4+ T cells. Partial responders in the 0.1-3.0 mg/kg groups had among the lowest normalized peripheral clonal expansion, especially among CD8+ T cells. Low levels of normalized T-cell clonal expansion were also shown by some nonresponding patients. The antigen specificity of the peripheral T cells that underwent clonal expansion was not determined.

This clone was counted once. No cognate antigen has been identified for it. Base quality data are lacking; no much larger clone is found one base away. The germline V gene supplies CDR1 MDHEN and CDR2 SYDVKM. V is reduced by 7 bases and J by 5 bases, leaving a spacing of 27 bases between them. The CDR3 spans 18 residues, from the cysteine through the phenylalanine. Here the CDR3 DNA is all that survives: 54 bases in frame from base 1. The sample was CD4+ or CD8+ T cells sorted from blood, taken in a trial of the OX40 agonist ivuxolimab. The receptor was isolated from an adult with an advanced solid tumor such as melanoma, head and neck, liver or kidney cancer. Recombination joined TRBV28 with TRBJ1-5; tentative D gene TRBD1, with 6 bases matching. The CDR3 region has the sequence CASTLLWGGAMGYQPQHF. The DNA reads TGTGCCAGCACCCTCTTATGGGGGGGGGCCATGGGGTATCAGCCCCAGCATTTT.